The rows below give T cell receptor beta chains drawn from one sample of a study of CD8+ T cells in alopecia areata. Clones were sequenced by immunoSEQ multiplex PCR, and TCRdb holds only the in-frame ones, with some missing. The data show 110,000 to 150,000 clones, roughly 50% seen once. Here the sequenced sample was CD4+ T cells sorted from blood, taken at week 0. Source of these receptors: a human donor with alopecia areata. The CDR3 runs from the conserved cysteine through the conserved F or W. D genes are given only for firm matches. The size of a clone is reported for some rows only, either as once, few or many, or as a class for expanded clones.

CATSRDGGDQETQYF	TRBV15	-	-	15
CSVDLQATGYTF	TRBV29-1	-	-	12
CASSQGTGSYNEQFF	TRBV4-3	-	-	15
CASSSWTSGDEQYF	TRBV7-8	TRBD2	-	14
CASSRTITDTQYF	TRBV7-2	-	-	13
CASRFPGGTDTQYF	TRBV6-5	-	-	14
CAISDGLAGVNEQFF	TRBV10-3	TRBD2	-	15
CASSLGGGYEQYF	TRBV7-6	TRBD2	few	13
CASSLNTGELFF	TRBV7-9	-	-	12
CASSYGQGGGYGYTF	TRBV6-6	-	few	15
CSVETRQERAGELFF	TRBV29-1	-	-	15
CASSVETGRAEQFF	TRBV9	TRBD2	-	14
CASSLTRASEQYF	TRBV7-3	-	-	13
CASSYGTGWQYF	TRBV5-1	-	-	12
CASSVSPGELGNSPLHF	TRBV9	-	-	17
CAWSVNGDQPQHF	TRBV30	-	few	13
CSVAGVRGYTF	TRBV29-1	-	-	11
CAWSVGGTGYTF	TRBV30	-	-	12
CASRLLAGGQDTQYF	TRBV7-2	TRBD2	-	15
CAWSVTQNTEAFF	TRBV30	-	-	13
CAWNGKAGGLETQYF	TRBV30	TRBD2	-	15
CASRLDEYNEQFF	TRBV5-1	-	-	13
CAISSGTDNTEAFF	TRBV10-3	TRBD1	-	14
CASSFNNEQFF	TRBV5-5	-	few	11
CASSFGYEQYF	TRBV5-1	-	once	11
CASSYSSYNEQFF	TRBV2	-	-	13
CSVETTGGPGDTQYF	TRBV29-1	TRBD1	few	15
CAWSVRWGETQYF	TRBV30	-	-	13
CASSRRLAGAAEQFF	TRBV11-1	TRBD2	-	15
CASRRDWGGGDEQFF	TRBV2	-	few	15
CASSNGPSWDPEAFF	TRBV21-1	-	few	15
CATSRDMNTEAFF	TRBV15	-	-	13
CASSLTGARNTGELFF	TRBV5-1	TRBD1	-	16
CSVGTARELGEQYF	TRBV29-1	-	-	14
CASSGTGNSPLHF	TRBV14	TRBD1	few	13
CSVDPGRGTYEQYF	TRBV29-1	TRBD2	few	14
CASSTKGQGNSPLHF	TRBV5-1	TRBD1	few	15
CAIMRLAGGPGTGELFF	TRBV10-3	TRBD2	once	17
CASRPGGMGSGANVLTF	TRBV7-9	TRBD1	-	17
CSAWTAPGETQYF	TRBV29-1	-	-	13
CAPSGEYF	TRBV30	TRBD2	-	8
CSSSGGGGTEAFF	TRBV29-1	TRBD1	few	13
CASSLESSGANTEAFF	TRBV5-1	-	few	16
CASSLDSNYGYTF	TRBV5-6	-	-	13
CANSEGVLGTSGELFF	TRBV7-8	-	few	16
CSVARPRAGGRAQETQYF	TRBV29-1	TRBD2	-	18
CAWSGGNADTQYF	TRBV30	-	-	13
CAISERGLKGYTF	TRBV10-3	-	-	13
CASSDQGEETQYF	TRBV19	TRBD1	-	13
CAWSVQGVGGYTF	TRBV30	-	-	13
CATSRDQGEAFF	TRBV15	-	-	12
CAISEEGNQPQHF	TRBV10-3	-	-	13
CSSSPILNTEAFF	TRBV29-1	-	once	13
CSVRDRVQDYGYTF	TRBV29-1	TRBD1	-	14
CASSPDSLGTDTQYF	TRBV7-2	-	-	15
CASSTGGQPQHF	TRBV6-6	-	-	12
CASSKSTEQFF	TRBV6-5	-	-	11
CASSRQDTQYF	TRBV7-9	-	-	11
CASSTLAGGSYEQYF	TRBV7-2	TRBD2	few	15
CASRSQGNAEAFF	TRBV5-1	-	few	13